Here is one T cell receptor (beta chain) with its context. Its antigen is not yet known. Base-call qualities are not available, and no considerably larger clone is one nucleotide away. V is clipped by 1 base and J by 7 bases, and the sequence between their germline boundaries is 13 bases long. The CDR3 has 14 amino acids, counting the end cysteine and phenylalanine. The kept DNA is CDR3 alone, 42 bases in frame from the first base. Sequences LNHNV (CDR1) and YYDKDF (CDR2) are obtained from the germline V gene (reference sequence). According to the study, the label for this sample's time point signals: baseline before first vaccination. Vaccinee samples were obtained from the UK trials COV001 and COV002, which included a single-blind randomized controlled phase 2/3 trial of AZD1222 (ChAdOx1 nCoV-19) in healthy adults. For TCRbeta chain sequencing, PBMC samples from trial participants were taken at day 0 and at day 28 after the second dose.

The CDR3 regions of human TCRbeta chains were analyzed by immunosequencing. On the authors' methods: Repertoire TCRs were checked for matches against a reference library of SARS-CoV-2-specific TCRs that had been generated using the MIRA antigen-specificity platform. Breadth was defined as the fraction of unique TCRs that were SARS-CoV-2-associated, and depth was defined as the fraction of total T cells that were SARS-CoV-2-associated. Using the MIRA data, each spike-specific TCR was assigned both to the spike region to which the TCR was reactive and to a CD4 or CD8 class. Log10-transformed breadth and depth values were compared by one-way ANOVA with Sidak's multiple comparisons tests. The immuneACCESS repertoire file appears here via TCRdb, limited to in-frame rearrangements. These files lack a portion of the clones; in checked studies, under half of the deficit traces to unresolved V genes, and the cause of the others is not known. From that table come the V and J calls and clone size; the DNA was used to work out D and trimming. The sample table contains approximately 130,000 clones; only one count was recorded for over 75% of them. The biggest ten clones account for around 7.8% of the sample.

The data were taken from a study of T cell responses to AZD1222 COVID-19 vaccine (dated by TCRdb to the early 2020s). A note on the overall study: Because spike-specific TCR depth and breadth did not differ between the two schedules, AZD1222 recipients who got a second dose at roughly 4 weeks were pooled with those who got a second dose at roughly 12 weeks. TCR sequencing was performed for roughly 250 trial participants, of whom 200 to 220 were given two doses of AZD1222 and approximately 25 were given two doses of MenACWY control vaccine. Trial participants were enrolled by age into 18-55, 56-69 and 70-plus year subgroups, with approximately 150, 30 and 60 TCR-sequenced participants respectively. Summary of the overall study and its limitations: After two AZD1222 doses, both the breadth and the depth of spike-specific TCRs were significantly higher than at day 0 and than in MenACWY recipients. In the small 56-69-year group, the increase in depth fell short of significance, most likely because of low power. Participants were mostly white British and included more females than males, and it was suggested by the authors that clonal diversity may have been underestimated. Vaccine-associated CD4 TCRs spanned the whole spike protein, with dominant responses in regions 160-218 and 743-854. Only five or six AZD1222 recipients were SARS-CoV-2 seropositive at baseline, limiting conclusions about previously exposed vaccinees. Because no samples from the day 14 peak response were available, repertoires could be characterized only after the peak T cell response. Reportedly, almost half of the unique spike-specific TCRs recognized epitopes lying outside the regions that are mutated in the B.1.351 and B.1.1.7 variants.

The source was peripheral blood, collected on day 0 of AZD1222 vaccination. The TCR sequence derives from an adult in good health. The chain employs TRBV15 and TRBJ1-1, with the identity of the D gene unclear. CDR3 sequence: CATSRGTTEGEAFF. The sequenced DNA: TGTGCCACCAGCAGAGGGACCACGGAAGGTGAAGCTTTCTTT.